The rows below give T cell receptor beta chains drawn from one sample of a study of shared clonotypes between healthy human individuals. Generated by immunoSEQ multiplex PCR, the TCRdb table keeps only in-frame clones and is missing some. The sample yields about 2,200,000 clones, 85% to 95% seen once. Sequenced material: naive CD8+ T cells from PBMCs. The receptors come from a man in his late teens or twenties in good health. Some clones in this sample may be carry-over from other donors' samples. The CDR3 runs from the conserved cysteine through the conserved F or W. D genes are given only for firm matches. Clone size, where shown, is once, few, many, or a class for clones that have expanded.

v_gene	len	abundance	d_gene	j_gene	CDR3aa	CDR3nt
TRBV4-2	16	-	-	TRBJ2-1	CASSQDWASSYNEQFF	TGTGCCAGCAGCCAAGATTGGGCGAGCTCCTACAATGAGCAGTTCTTC
TRBV7-2	16	-	-	TRBJ2-7	CASSFPLGGEFHEQYF	TGTGCCAGCAGCTTCCCTCTGGGGGGCGAGTTTCACGAGCAGTACTTC
TRBV19	13	-	-	TRBJ1-1	CASSIDKASEAFF	TGTGCCAGTAGTATAGATAAGGCTTCTGAAGCTTTCTTT
TRBV5-6	15	-	TRBD2	TRBJ2-1	CASSQSGMFYNEQFF	TGTGCCAGCAGCCAGAGCGGGATGTTTTACAATGAGCAGTTCTTC
TRBV4-2	18	-	TRBD2	TRBJ2-1	CASSPRLGTSSERNEQFF	TGTGCCAGCAGCCCTCGCCTCGGGACTAGCTCCGAAAGGAATGAGCAGTTCTTC
TRBV27	12	-	-	TRBJ2-3	CASSFSTDTQYF	TGTGCCAGCAGCTTCTCCACAGATACGCAGTATTTT
TRBV27	14	-	-	TRBJ2-7	CASSLIGQGYEQYF	TGTGCCAGCAGTTTAATAGGGCAGGGGTACGAGCAGTACTTC
TRBV29-1	13	-	TRBD1	TRBJ2-7	CSASDRESYEQYF	TGCAGCGCCTCGGACAGGGAATCCTACGAGCAGTACTTC
TRBV12-5	14	-	-	TRBJ2-3	CASGPTGTGDTQYF	TGTGCTAGTGGCCCGACAGGTACCGGGGATACGCAGTATTTT
TRBV2	15	few	-	TRBJ1-5	CASRKGPSANQPQHF	TGTGCCAGCAGAAAGGGGCCGAGTGCAAATCAGCCCCAGCATTTT
TRBV4-2	15	few	-	TRBJ1-1	CASSQVRLVNTEAFF	TGTGCCAGCAGCCAAGTAAGGCTTGTGAACACTGAAGCTTTCTTT
TRBV10-1	15	few	-	TRBJ2-7	CASSESVEASYEQYF	TGCGCCAGCAGTGAGTCGGTGGAGGCCTCCTACGAGCAGTACTTC